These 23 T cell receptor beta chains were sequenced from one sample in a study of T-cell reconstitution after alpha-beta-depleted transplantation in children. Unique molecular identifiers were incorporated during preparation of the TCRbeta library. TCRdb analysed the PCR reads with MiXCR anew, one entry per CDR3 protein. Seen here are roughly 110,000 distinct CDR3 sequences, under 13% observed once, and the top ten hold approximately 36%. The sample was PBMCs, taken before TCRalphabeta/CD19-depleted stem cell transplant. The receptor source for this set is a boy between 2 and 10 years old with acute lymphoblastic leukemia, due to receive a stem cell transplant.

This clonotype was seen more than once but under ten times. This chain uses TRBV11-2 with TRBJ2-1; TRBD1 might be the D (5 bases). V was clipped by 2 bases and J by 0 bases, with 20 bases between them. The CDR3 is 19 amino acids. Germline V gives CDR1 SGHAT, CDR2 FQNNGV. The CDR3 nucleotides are TGTGCCAGCAGCTTAAATCGTGGTTCAGGGATCCTCTCCTACAATGAGCAGTTCTTC. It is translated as CASSLNRGSGILSYNEQFF.

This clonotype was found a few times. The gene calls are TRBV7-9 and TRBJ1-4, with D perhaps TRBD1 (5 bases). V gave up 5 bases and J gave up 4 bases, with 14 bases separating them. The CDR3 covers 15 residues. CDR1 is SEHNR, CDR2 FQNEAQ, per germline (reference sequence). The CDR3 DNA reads TGTGCCAGCAGCCTGTATCGGGGGGATAATGAAAAACTGTTTTTT. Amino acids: CASSLYRGDNEKLFF.

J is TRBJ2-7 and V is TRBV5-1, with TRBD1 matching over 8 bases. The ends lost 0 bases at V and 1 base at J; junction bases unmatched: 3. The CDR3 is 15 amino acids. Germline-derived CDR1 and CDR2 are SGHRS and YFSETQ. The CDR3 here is CASSLGTGLSYEQYF. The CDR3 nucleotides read TGCGCCAGCAGCTTGGGGACAGGGCTGTCCTACGAGCAGTACTTC.

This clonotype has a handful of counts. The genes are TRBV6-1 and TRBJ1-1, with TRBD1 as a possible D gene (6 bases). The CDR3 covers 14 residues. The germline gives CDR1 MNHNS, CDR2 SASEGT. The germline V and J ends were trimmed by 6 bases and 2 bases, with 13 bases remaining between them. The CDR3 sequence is CASSLKQGNTEAFF. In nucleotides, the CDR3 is TGTGCCAGCAGCCTGAAACAGGGAAACACTGAAGCTTTCTTT.

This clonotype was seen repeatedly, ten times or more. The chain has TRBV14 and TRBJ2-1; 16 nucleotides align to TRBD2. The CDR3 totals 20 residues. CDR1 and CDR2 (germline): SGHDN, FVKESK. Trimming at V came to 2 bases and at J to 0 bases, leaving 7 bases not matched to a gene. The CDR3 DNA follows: TGTGCCAGCAGCCAACGGGGGACTAGCGGGAGGGCGAGCTCCTACAATGAGCAGTTCTTC. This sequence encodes CASSQRGTSGRASSYNEQFF.

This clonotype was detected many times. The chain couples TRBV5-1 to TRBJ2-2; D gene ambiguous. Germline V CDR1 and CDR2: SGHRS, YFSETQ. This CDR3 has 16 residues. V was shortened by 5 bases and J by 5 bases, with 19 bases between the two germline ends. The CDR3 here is CASSPDPRPGTGELFF. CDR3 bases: TGCGCCAGCAGTCCTGACCCACGTCCGGGTACCGGGGAGCTGTTTTTT.

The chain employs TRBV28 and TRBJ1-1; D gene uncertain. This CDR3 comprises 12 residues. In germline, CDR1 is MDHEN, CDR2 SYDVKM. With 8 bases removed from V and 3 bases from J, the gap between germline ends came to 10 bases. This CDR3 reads CASLRGHTEAFF. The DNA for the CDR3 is TGTGCCAGCCTGCGGGGTCACACTGAAGCTTTCTTT.

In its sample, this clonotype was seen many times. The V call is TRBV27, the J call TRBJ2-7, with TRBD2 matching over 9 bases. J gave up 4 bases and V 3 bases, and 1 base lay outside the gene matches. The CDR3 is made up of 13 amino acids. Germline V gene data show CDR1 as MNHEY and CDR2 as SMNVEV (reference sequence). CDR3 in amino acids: CASSLGLAYEQYF. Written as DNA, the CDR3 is TGTGCCAGCAGTTTGGGACTAGCTTACGAGCAGTACTTC.

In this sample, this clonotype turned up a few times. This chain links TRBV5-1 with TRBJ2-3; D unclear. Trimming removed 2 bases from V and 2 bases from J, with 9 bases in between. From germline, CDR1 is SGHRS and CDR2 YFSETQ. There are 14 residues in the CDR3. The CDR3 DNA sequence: TGCGCCAGCAGCTTAGGTTGGGACACAGATACGCAGTATTTT. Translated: CASSLGWDTDTQYF.

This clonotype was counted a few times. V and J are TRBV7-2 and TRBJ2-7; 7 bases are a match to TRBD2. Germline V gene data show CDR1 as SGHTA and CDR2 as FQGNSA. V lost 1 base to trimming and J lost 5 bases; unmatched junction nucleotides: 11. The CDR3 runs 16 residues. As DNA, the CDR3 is TGTGCCAGCAGCTTAGGCCTGAGGGGCGGGAGCCACGAGCAGTACTTC. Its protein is CASSLGLRGGSHEQYF.

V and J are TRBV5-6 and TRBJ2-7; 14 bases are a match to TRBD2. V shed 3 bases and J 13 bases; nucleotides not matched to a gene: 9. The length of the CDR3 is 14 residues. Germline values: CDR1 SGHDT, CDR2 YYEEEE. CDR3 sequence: CASSSTGTSGGLYF. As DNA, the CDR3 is TGTGCCAGCAGCTCAACCGGGACTAGCGGGGGCCTTTACTTC.

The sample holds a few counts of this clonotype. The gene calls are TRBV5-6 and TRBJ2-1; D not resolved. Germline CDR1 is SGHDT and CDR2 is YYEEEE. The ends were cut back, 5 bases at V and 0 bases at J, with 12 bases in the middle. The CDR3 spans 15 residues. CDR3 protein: CASSSRATSYNEQFF. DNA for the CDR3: TGTGCCAGCAGTTCCCGGGCGACCTCCTACAATGAGCAGTTCTTC.

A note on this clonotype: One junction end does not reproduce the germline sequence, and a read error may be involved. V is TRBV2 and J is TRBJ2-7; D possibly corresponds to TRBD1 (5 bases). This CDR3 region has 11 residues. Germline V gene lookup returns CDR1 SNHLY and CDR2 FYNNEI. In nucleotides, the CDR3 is TGTGCCAGCAGTGGTGGGGCTTCCCTAGGCTTC. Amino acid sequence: CASSGGASLGF.

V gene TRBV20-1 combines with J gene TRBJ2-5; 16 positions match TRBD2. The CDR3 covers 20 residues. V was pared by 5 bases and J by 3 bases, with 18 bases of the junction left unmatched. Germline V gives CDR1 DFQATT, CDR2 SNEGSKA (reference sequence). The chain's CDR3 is CSAYPSVPGLAGGPKETQYF. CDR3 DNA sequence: TGCAGTGCTTACCCATCTGTCCCGGGACTAGCGGGAGGGCCTAAAGAGACCCAGTACTTC.

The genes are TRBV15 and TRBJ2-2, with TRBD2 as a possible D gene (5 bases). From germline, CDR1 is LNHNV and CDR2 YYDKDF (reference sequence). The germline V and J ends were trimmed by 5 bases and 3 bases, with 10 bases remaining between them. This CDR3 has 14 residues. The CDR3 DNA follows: TGTGCCACCAGCCCCAGCGGATACACCGGGGAGCTGTTTTTT. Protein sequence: CATSPSGYTGELFF.

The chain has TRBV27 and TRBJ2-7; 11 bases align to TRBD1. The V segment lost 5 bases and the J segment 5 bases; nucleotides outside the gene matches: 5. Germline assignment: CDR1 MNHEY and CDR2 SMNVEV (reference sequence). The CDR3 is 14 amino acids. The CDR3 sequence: CASSHRDRGDEQYF. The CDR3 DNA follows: TGTGCCAGCAGTCACCGGGACAGGGGGGACGAGCAGTACTTC.

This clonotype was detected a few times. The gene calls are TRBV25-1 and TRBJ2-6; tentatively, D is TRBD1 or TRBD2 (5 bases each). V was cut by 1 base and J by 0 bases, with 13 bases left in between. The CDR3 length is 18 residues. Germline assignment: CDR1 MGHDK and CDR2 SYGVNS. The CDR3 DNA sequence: TGTGCCAGCAGTGAATCAGGGACCCCCGGCTCTGGGGCCAACGTCCTGACTTTC. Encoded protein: CASSESGTPGSGANVLTF.

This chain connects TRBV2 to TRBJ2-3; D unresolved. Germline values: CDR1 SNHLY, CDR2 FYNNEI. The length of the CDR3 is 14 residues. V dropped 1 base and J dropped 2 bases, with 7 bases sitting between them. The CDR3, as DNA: TGTGCCAGCAGTGAAGGCCCTTACACAGATACGCAGTATTTT. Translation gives CASSEGPYTDTQYF. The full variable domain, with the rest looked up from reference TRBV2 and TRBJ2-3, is EPEVTQTPSHQVTQMGQEVILRCVPISNHLYFYWYRQILGQKVEFLVSFYNNEISEKSEIFDDQFSVERPDGSNFTLKIRSTKLEDSAMYFCASSEGPYTDTQYFGPGTRLTVL.

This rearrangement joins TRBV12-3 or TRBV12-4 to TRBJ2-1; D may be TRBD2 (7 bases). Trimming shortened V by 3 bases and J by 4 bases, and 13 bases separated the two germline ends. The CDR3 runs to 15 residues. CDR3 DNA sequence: TGTGCCAGCAGTTTTGGGGGGGGACAATACAATGAGCAGTTCTTC. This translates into CASSFGGGQYNEQFF.

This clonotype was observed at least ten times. The CDR3 sequence: CASSFRTGKTGELFF. The CDR3 region has the DNA TGCGCCAGCAGCTTCCGGACAGGGAAAACCGGGGAGCTGTTTTTT. V and J are TRBV5-1 and TRBJ2-2; 8 bases are a match to TRBD1. Germline V gene lookup returns CDR1 SGHRS and CDR2 YFSETQ. V was pared by 2 bases and J by 5 bases, with 5 bases of the junction left unmatched. CDR3 size: 15 residues.

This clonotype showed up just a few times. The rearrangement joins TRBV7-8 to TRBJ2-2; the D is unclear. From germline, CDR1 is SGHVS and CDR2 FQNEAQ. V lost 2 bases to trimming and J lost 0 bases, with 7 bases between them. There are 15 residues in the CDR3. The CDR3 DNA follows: TGTGCCAGCAGCTTATTGGGAACGAACACCGGGGAGCTGTTTTTT. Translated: CASSLLGTNTGELFF.

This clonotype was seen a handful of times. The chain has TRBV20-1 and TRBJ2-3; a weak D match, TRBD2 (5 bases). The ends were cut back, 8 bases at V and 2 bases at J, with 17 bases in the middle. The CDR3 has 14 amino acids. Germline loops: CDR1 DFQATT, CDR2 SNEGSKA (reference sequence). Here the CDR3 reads CSSRWSGATDTQYF. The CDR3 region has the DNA TGCAGTAGCCGTTGGAGCGGTGCCACAGATACGCAGTATTTT.

The DNA for the CDR3 is TGCGCCAGCAGCTTGAGTTCCGAGACCCAGTACTTC. As protein: CASSLSSETQYF. V and J are TRBV5-1 and TRBJ2-5; unclear D gene. Germline CDR1 is SGHRS and CDR2 is YFSETQ. Trimming removed 1 base at V and 5 bases at J, with 6 bases between. CDR3 length equals 12 residues.